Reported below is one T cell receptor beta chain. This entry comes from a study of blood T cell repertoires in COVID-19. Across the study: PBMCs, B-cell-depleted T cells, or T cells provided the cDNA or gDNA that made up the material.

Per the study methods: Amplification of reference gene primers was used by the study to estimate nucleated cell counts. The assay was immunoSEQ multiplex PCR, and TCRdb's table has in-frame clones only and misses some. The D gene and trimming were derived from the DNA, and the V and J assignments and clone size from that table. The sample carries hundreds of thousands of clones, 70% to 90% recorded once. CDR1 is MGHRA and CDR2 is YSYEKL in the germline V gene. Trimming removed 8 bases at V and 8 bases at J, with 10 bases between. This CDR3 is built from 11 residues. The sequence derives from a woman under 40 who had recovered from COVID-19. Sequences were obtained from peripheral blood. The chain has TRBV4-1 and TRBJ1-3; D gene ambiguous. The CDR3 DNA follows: TGCGCCAGCCGAATGGCGGACACCATATATTTT. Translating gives CASRMADTIYF.